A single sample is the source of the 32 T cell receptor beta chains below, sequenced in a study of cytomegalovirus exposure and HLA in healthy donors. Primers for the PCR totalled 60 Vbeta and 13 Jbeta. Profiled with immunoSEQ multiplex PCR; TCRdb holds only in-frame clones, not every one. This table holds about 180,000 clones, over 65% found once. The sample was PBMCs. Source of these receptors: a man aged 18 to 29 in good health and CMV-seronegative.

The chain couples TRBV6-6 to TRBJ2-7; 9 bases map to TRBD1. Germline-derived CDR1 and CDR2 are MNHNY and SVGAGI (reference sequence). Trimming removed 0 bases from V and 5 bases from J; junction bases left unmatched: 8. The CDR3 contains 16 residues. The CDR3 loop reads CASSYSGQGGVDEQYF. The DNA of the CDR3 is TGTGCCAGCAGTTACTCGGGACAGGGCGGGGTGGACGAGCAGTACTTC.

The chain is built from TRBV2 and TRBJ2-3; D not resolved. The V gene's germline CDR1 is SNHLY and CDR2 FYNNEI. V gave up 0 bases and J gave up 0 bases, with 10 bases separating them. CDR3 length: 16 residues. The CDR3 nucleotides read TGTGCCAGCAGTGAAGCGCACACCGGGAGCACAGATACGCAGTATTTT. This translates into CASSEAHTGSTDTQYF.

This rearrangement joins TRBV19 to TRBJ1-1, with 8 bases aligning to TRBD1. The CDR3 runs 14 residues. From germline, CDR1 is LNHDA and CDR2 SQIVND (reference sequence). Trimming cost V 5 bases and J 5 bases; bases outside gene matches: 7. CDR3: CASSFWTGRTEAFF. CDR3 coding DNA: TGTGCCAGTAGTTTTTGGACAGGGAGAACTGAAGCTTTCTTT.

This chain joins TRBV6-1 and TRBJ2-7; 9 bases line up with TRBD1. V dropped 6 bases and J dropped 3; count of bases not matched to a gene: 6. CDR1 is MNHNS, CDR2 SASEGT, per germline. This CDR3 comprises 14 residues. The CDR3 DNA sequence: TGTGCCAGCAGCCCCGGGACAGGGATCTACGAGCAGTACTTC. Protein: CASSPGTGIYEQYF.

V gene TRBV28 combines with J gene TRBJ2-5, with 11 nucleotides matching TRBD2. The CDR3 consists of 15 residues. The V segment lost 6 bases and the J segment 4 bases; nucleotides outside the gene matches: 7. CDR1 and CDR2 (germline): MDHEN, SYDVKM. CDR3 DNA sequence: TGTGCCAGCAGCCCGGGACTAGCGGTGGGAGAGACCCAGTACTTC. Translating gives CASSPGLAVGETQYF.

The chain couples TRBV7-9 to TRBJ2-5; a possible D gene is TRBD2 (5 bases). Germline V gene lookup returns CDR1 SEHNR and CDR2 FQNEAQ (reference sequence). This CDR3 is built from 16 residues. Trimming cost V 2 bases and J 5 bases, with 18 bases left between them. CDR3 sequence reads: CASSLLGIEPGETQYF. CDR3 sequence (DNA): TGTGCCAGCAGCTTACTCGGAATAGAGCCGGGGGAGACCCAGTACTTC.

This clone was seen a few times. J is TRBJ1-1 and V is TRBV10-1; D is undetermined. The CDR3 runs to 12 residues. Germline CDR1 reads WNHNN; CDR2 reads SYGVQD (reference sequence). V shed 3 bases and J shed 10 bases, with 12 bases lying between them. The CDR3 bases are TGCGCCAGCAGTGATGGGAGCCACAGAGCTTTCTTT. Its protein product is CASSDGSHRAFF.

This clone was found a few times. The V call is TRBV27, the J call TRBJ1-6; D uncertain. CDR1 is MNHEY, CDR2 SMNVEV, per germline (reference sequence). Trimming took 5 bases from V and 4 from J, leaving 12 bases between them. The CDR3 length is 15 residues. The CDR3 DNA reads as TGTGCCAGCAGTGCTCTGGCCGTTTATAATTCACCCCTCCACTTT. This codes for CASSALAVYNSPLHF.

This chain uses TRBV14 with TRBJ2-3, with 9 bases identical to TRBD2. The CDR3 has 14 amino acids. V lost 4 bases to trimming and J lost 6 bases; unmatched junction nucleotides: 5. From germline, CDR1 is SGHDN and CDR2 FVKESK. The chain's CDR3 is CASSPLAGADTQYF. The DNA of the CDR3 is TGTGCCAGCAGCCCGTTAGCGGGAGCCGATACGCAGTATTTT.

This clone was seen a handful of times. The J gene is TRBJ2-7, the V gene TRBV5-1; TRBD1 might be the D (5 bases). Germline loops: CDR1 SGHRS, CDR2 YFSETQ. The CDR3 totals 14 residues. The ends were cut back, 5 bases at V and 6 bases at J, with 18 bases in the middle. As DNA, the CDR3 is TGCGCCAGCAGGATACAGGAACGGCCGTCCGAGCAGTACTTC. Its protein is CASRIQERPSEQYF.

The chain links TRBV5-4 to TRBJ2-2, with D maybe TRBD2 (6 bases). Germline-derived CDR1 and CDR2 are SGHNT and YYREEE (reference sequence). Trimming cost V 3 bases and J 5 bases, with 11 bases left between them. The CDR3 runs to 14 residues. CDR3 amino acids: CASSWTGTTGELFF. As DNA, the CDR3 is TGTGCCAGCAGCTGGACTGGGACTACCGGGGAGCTGTTTTTT.

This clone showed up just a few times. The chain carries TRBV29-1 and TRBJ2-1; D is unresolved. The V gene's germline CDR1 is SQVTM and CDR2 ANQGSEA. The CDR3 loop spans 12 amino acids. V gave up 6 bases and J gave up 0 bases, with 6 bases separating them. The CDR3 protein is CSVRSSYNEQFF. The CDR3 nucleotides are TGCAGCGTGCGGAGCTCCTACAATGAGCAGTTCTTC.

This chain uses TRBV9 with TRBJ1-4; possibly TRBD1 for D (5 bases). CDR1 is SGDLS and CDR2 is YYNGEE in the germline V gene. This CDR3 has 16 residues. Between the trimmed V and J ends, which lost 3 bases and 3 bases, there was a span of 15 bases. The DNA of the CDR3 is TGTGCCAGCAGCGAGGGATACAGGATACCTAATGAAAAACTGTTTTTT. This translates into CASSEGYRIPNEKLFF. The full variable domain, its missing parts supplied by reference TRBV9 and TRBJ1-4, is DSGVTQTPKHLITATGQRVTLRCSPRSGDLSVYWYQQSLDQGLQFLIQYYNGEERAKGNILERFSAQQFPDLHSELNLSSLELGDSALYFCASSEGYRIPNEKLFFGSGTQLSVL.

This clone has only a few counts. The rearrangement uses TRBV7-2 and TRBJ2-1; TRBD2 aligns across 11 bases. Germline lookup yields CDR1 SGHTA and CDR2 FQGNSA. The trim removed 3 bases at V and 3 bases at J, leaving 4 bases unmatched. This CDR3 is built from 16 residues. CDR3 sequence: CASSFTGTSGYNEQFF. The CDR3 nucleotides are TGTGCCAGCAGCTTCACTGGGACTAGCGGCTACAATGAGCAGTTCTTC. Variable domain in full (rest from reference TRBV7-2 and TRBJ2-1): GAGVSQSPSNKVTEKGKDVELRCDPISGHTALYWYRQSLGQGLEFLIYFQGNSAPDKSGLPSDRFSAERTGGSVSTLTIQRTQQEDSAVYLCASSFTGTSGYNEQFFGPGTRLTVL.

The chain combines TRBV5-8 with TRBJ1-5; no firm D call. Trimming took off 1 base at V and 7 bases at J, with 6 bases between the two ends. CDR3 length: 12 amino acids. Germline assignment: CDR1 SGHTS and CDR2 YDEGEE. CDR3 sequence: CASSLWPQPQHF. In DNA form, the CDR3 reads TGTGCCAGCAGCTTGTGGCCCCAGCCCCAGCATTTT.

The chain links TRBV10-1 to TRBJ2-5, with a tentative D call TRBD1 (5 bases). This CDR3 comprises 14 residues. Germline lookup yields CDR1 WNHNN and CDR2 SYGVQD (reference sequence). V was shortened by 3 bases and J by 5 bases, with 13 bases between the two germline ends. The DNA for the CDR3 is TGCGCCAGCAGTGACTCAGGGAACCGGGAGACCCAGTACTTC. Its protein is CASSDSGNRETQYF.

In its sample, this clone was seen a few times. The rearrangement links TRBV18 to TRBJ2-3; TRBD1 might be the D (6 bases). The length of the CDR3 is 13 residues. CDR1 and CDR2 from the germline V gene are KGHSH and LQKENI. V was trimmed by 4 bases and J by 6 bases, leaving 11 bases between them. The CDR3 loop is CASSQDRGDTQYF. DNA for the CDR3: TGTGCCAGCTCACAGGACAGAGGGGATACGCAGTATTTT.

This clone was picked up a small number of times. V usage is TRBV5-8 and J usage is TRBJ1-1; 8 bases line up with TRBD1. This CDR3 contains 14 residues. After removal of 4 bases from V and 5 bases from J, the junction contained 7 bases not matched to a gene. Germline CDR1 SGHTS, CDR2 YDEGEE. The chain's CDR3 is CASSPRTGRTEAFF. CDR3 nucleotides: TGTGCCAGCAGCCCAAGGACAGGGAGGACTGAAGCTTTCTTT.

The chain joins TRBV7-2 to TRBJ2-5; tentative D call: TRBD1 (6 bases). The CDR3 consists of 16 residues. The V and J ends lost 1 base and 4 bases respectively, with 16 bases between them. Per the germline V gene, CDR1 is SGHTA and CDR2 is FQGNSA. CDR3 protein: CASSLDVGRGRETQYF. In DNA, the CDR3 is TGTGCCAGCAGCTTAGACGTGGGCAGGGGAAGAGAGACCCAGTACTTC.

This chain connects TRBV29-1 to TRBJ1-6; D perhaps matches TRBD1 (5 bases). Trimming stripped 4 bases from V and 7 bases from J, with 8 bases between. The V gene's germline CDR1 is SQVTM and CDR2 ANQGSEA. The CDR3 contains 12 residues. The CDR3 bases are TGCAGCGTTGGACAGCCCAATTCACCCCTCCACTTT. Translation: CSVGQPNSPLHF. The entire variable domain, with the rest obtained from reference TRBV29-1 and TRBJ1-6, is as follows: SAVISQKPSRDICQRGTSLTIQCQVDSQVTMMFWYRQQPGQSLTLIATANQGSEATYESGFVIDKFPISRPNLTFSTLTVSNMSPEDSSIYLCSVGQPNSPLHFGNGTRLTVT.

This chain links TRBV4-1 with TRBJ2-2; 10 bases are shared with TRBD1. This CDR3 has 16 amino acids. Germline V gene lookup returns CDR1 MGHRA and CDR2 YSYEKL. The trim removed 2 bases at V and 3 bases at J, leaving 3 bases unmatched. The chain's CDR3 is CASSQPDRGYTGELFF. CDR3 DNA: TGCGCCAGCAGCCAACCGGACAGGGGGTACACCGGGGAGCTGTTTTTT.

CDR3 residues: CASSSMDRPKPSGNTIYF. Written as DNA, the CDR3 is TGTGCCAGCAGCTCAATGGACAGGCCTAAACCGTCGGGAAACACCATATATTTT. This chain connects TRBV7-9 to TRBJ1-3; TRBD1 agrees at 7 bases. CDR1 is SEHNR, CDR2 FQNEAQ, per germline (reference sequence). The length of the CDR3 is 18 residues. Germline trimming cut 4 bases from V and 4 bases from J; bases unmatched to any gene: 16. Based on the CDR3 plus reference TRBV7-9 and TRBJ1-3, the full variable domain is DTGVSQNPRHKITKRGQNVTFRCDPISEHNRLYWYRQTLGQGPEFLTYFQNEAQLEKSRLLSDRFSAERPKGSFSTLEIQRTEQGDSAMYLCASSSMDRPKPSGNTIYFGEGSWLTVV.

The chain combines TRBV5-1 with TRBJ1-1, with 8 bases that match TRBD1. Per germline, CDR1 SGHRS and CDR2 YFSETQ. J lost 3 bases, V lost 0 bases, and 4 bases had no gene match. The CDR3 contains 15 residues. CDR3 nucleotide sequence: TGCGCCAGCAGCTTGGCAGGGGGCGCCGACACTGAAGCTTTCTTT. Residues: CASSLAGGADTEAFF.

The CDR3 region has the DNA TGTGCCAGCAGTTCGGGACTAGCGGGAGAGTTGGGCAATGAGCAGTTCTTC. Translated, it gives CASSSGLAGELGNEQFF. The chain links TRBV28 to TRBJ2-1; 14 bases agree with TRBD2. Trimming cost V 4 bases and J 6 bases; bases outside gene matches: 8. The CDR3 spans 17 residues. The germline V gene has CDR1 MDHEN and CDR2 SYDVKM.

The CDR3 bases are TGTGCCAGCAGTTATTCCGGGACTATATACGAGCAGTACTTC. Translating gives CASSYSGTIYEQYF. V is TRBV6-6 and J is TRBJ2-7; 7 bases fit TRBD2. With V trimmed by 3 bases and J by 4 bases, 6 bases remained unmatched. The CDR3 has 14 residues. Looked up from germline, CDR1 is MNHNY and CDR2 is SVGAGI (reference sequence).

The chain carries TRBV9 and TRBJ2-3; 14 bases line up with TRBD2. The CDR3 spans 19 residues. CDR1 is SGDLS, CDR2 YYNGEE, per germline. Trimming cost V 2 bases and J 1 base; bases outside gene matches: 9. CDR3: CASSVAGLAGGGGTDTQYF. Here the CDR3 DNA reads TGTGCCAGCAGCGTGGCCGGACTAGCGGGAGGTGGGGGCACAGATACGCAGTATTTT.

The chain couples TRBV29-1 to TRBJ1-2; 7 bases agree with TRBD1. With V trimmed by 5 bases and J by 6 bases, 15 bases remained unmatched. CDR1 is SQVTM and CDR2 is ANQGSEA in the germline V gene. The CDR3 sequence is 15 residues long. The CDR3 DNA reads TGCAGCGTTCTCACTACAGGGGTTCAGGGAGATGGCTACACCTTC. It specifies CSVLTTGVQGDGYTF.

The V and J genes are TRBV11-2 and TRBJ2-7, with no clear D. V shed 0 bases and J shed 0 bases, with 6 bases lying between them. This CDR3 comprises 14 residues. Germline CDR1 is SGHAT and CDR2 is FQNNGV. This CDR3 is CASSLDYSSYEQYF. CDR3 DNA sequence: TGTGCCAGCAGCTTAGATTATTCCTCCTACGAGCAGTACTTC.

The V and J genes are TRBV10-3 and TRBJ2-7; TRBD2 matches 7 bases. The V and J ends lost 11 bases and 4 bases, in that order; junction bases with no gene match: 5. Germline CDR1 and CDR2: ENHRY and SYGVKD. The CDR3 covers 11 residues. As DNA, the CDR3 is TGTGCCTCCTCGGGGGGATACGAGCAGTACTTC. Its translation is CASSGGYEQYF.

Written as DNA, the CDR3 is TGTGCCAGCAGCCATGTGGGGCGGAATTCACCCCTCCACTTT. Translating gives CASSHVGRNSPLHF. V usage is TRBV14 and J usage is TRBJ1-6, with a weak D call TRBD1 (5 bases). Between the trimmed V and J ends, which lost 3 bases and 7 bases, there was a span of 10 bases. CDR1 and CDR2 from the germline V gene are SGHDN and FVKESK. This CDR3 contains 14 residues.

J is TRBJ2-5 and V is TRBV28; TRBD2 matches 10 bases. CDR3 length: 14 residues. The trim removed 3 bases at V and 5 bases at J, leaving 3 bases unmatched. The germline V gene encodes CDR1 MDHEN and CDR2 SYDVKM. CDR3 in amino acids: CASSLSGRGETQYF. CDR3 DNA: TGTGCCAGCAGTTTGAGCGGGAGGGGGGAGACCCAGTACTTC.

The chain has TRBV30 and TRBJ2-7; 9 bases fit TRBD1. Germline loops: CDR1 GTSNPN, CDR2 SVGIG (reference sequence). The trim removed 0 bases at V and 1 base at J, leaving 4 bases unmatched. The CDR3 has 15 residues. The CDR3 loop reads CAWSVQGAISYEQYF. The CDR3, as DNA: TGTGCCTGGAGTGTACAGGGGGCCATATCCTACGAGCAGTACTTC.